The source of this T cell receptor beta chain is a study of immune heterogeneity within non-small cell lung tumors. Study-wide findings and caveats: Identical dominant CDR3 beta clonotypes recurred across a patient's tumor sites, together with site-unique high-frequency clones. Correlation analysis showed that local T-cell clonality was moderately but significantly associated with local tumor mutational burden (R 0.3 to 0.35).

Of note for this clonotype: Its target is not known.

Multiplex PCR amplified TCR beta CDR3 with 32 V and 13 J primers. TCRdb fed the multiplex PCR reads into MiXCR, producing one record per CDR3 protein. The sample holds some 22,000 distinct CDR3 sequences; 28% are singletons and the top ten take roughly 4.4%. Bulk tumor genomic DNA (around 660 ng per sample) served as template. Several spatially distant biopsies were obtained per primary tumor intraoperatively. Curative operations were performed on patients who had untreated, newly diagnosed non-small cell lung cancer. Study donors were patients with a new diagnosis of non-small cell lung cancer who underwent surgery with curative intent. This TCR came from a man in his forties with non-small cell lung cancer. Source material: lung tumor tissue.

CDR3 loop: CASIPVGIATEAFF. The CDR3 DNA reads as TGTGCCAGCATCCCGGTGGGTATAGCCACTGAAGCTTTCTTT. V is TRBV28 and J is TRBJ1-1; D remains ambiguous. CDR3 length equals 14 residues. The V and J ends lost 7 bases and 4 bases respectively, with 16 bases between them. Per the germline V gene, CDR1 is MDHEN and CDR2 is SYDVKM. The whole variable domain, remainder taken from reference TRBV28 and TRBJ1-1, is DVKVTQSSRYLVKRTGEKVFLECVQDMDHENMFWYRQDPGLGLRLIYFSYDVKMKEKGDIPEGYSVSREKKERFSLILESASTNQTSMYLCASIPVGIATEAFFGQGTRLTVV.